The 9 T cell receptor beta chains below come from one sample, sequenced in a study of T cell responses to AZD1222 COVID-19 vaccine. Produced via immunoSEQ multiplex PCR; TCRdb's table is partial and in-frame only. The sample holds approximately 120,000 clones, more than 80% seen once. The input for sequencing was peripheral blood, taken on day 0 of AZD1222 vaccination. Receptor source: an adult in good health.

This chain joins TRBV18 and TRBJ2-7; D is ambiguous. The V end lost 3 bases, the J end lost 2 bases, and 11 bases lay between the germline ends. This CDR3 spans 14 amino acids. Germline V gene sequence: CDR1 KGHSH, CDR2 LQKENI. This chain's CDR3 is CASSPSDGPYEQYF. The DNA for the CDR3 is TGTGCCAGCTCACCCTCGGACGGGCCCTACGAGCAGTACTTC.

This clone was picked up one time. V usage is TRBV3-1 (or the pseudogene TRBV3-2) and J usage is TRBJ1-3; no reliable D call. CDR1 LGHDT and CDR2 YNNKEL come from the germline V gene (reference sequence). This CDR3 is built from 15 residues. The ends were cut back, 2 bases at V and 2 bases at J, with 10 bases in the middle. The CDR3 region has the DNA TGTGCCAGCAGCCAACGGGTTTCGGCTGGAAACACCATATATTTT. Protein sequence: CASSQRVSAGNTIYF.

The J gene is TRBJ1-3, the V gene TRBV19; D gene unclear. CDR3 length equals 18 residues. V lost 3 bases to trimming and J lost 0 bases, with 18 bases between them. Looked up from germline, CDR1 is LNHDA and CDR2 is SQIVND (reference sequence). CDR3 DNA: TGTGCCAGTAGTATCAGAGGCATCTTGACTTTCTCTGGAAACACCATATATTTT. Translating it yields CASSIRGILTFSGNTIYF. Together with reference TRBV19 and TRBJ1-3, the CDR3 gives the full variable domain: DGGITQSPKYLFRKEGQNVTLSCEQNLNHDAMYWYRQDPGQGLRLIYYSQIVNDFQKGDIAEGYSVSREKKESFPLTVTSAQKNPTAFYLCASSIRGILTFSGNTIYFGEGSWLTVV.

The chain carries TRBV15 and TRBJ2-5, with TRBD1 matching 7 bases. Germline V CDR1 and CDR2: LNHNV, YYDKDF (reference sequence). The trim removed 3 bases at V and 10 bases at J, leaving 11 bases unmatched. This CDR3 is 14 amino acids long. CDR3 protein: CATSRGPTGELQYF. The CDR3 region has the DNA TGTGCCACCAGCAGGGGTCCCACAGGGGAGCTCCAGTACTTC.

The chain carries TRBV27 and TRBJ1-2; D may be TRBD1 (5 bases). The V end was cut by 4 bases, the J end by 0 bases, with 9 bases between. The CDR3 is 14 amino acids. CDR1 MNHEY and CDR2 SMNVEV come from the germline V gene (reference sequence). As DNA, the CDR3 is TGTGCCAGCAGTTCACCGGGACCTAACTATGGCTACACCTTC. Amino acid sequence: CASSSPGPNYGYTF.

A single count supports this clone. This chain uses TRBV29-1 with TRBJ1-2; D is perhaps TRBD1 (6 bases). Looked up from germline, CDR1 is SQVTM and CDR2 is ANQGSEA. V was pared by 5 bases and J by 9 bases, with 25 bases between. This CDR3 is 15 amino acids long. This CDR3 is CSVLGARVGTVSYTF. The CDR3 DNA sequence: TGCAGCGTTTTGGGGGCGCGGGTCGGGACCGTGAGCTACACCTTC.

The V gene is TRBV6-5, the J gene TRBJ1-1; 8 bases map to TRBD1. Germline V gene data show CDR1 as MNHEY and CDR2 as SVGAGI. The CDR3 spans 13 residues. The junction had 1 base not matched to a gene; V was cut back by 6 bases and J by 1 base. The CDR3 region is CASRGTGNTEAFF. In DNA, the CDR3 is TGTGCCAGCAGAGGGACAGGGAACACTGAAGCTTTCTTT.

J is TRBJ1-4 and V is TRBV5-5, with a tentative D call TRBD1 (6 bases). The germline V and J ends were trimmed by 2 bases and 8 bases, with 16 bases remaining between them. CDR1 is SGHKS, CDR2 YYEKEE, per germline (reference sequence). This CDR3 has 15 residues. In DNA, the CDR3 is TGTGCCAGCAGCTTTTCCGGGACCAGGGGAGAAAAACTGTTTTTT. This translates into CASSFSGTRGEKLFF. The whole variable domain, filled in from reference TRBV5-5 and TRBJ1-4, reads DAGVTQSPTHLIKTRGQQVTLRCSPISGHKSVSWYQQVLGQGPQFIFQYYEKEERGRGNFPDRFSARQFPNYSSELNVNALLLGDSALYLCASSFSGTRGEKLFFGSGTQLSVL.

The CDR3 DNA reads as TGTGCCAGCAGTTACTTCACTCCCGGGACGGTGAAGAACACCGGGGAGCTGTTTTTT. Translating it yields CASSYFTPGTVKNTGELFF. The chain has TRBV6-2 or TRBV6-3 and TRBJ2-2; the D call may be TRBD1 or TRBD2 (5 bases each). Germline CDR1 and CDR2: MNHEY and SVGEGT. Trimming removed 1 base from V and 1 base from J, with 19 bases in between. This CDR3 region has 19 residues.